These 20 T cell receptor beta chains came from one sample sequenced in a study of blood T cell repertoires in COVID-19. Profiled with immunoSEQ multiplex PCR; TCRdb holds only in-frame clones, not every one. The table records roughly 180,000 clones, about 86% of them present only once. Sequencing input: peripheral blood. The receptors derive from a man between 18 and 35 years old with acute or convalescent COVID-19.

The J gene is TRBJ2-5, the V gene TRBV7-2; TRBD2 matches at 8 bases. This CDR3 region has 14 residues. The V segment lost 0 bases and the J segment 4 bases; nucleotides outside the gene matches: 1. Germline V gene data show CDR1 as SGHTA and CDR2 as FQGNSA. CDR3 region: CASSLAGLGETQYF. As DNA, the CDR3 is TGTGCCAGCAGCTTAGCGGGACTAGGAGAGACCCAGTACTTC.

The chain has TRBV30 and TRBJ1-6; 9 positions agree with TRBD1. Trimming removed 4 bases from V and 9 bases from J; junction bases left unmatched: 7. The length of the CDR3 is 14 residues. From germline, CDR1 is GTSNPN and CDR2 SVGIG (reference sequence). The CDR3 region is CAWIPGQGVSPLHF. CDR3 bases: TGTGCCTGGATTCCGGGACAGGGAGTTTCACCCCTCCACTTT.

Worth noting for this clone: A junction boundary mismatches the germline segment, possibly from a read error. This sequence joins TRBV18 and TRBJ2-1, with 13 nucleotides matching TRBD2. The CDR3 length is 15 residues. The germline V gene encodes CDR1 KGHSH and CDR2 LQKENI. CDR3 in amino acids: CASSPLAGGPYEQFF. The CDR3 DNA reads TGTGCCAGCTCCCCACTAGCGGGGGGGCCCTATGAGCAGTTCTTC.

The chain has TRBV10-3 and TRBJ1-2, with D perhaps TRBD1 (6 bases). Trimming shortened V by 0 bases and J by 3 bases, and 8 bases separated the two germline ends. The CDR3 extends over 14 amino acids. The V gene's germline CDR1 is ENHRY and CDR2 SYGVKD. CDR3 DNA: TGTGCCATCAGTGAGTCGGACAGCTACTATGGCTACACCTTC. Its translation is CAISESDSYYGYTF.

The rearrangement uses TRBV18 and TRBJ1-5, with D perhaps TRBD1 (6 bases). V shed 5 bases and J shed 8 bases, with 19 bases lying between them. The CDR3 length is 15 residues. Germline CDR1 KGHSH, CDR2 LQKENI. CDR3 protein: CASSNNRGGGEPQHF. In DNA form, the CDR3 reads TGTGCCAGCTCAAACAACAGAGGTGGGGGCGAGCCCCAGCATTTT.

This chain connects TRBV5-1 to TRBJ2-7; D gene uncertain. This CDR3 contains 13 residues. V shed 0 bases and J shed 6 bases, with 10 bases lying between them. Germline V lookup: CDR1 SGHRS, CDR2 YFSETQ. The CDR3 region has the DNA TGCGCCAGCAGCTTGGGCCTAACTCCCGAGCAGTACTTC. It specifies CASSLGLTPEQYF.

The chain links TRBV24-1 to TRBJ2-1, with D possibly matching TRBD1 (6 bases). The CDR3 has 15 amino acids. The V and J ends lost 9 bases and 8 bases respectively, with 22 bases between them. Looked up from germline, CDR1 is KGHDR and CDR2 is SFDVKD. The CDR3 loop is CATDLDGQGCHEQFF. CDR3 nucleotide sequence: TGTGCCACCGACCTGGACGGCCAGGGGTGTCATGAGCAGTTCTTC.

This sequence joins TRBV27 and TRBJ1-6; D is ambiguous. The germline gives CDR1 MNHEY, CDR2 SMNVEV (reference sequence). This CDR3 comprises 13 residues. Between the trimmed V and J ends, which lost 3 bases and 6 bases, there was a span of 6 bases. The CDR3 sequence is CASSLGSNSPLHF. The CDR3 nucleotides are TGTGCCAGCAGTTTGGGCAGTAATTCACCCCTCCACTTT.

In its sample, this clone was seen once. The CDR3 DNA follows: TGTGCCAGCAGCTTAAGAGGCGGGGGGACCTACAATGAGCAGTTCTTC. Its translation: CASSLRGGGTYNEQFF. The chain has TRBV7-3 and TRBJ2-1, with 8 bases fitting TRBD2. Trimming at V came to 1 base and at J to 2 bases, leaving 4 bases not matched to a gene. The CDR3 covers 16 residues. The germline gives CDR1 SGHTA, CDR2 FQGTGA.

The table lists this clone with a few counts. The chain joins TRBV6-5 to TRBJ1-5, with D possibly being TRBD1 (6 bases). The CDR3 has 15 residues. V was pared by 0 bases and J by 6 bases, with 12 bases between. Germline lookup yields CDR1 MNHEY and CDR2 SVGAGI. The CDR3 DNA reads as TGTGCCAGCAGTTACTCAGGGGGGGCCGGTCAGCCCCAGCATTTT. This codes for CASSYSGGAGQPQHF.

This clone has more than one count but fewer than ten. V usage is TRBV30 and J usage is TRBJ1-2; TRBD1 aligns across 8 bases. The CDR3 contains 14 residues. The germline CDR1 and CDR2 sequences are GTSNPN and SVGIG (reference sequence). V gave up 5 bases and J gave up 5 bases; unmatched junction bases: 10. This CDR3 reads CAWESGQELYGYTF. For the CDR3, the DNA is TGTGCCTGGGAGTCGGGACAGGAGCTTTATGGCTACACCTTC.

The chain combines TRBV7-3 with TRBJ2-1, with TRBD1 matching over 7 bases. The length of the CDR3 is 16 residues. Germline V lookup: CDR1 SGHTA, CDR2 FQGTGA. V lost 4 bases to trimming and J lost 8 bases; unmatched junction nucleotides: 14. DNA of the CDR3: TGTGCCAGCAGCTACCTGGGGATGACAGGGATCCATGAGCAGTTCTTC. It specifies CASSYLGMTGIHEQFF.

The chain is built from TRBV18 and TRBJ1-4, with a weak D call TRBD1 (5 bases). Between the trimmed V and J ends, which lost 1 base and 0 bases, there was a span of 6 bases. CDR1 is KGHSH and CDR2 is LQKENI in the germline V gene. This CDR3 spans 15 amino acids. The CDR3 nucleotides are TGTGCCAGCTCACCACAGGGGCCAACTAATGAAAAACTGTTTTTT. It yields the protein CASSPQGPTNEKLFF.

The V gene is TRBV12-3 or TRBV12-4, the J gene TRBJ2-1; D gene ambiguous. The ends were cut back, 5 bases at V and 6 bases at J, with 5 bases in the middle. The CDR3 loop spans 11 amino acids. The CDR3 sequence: CASSKPNEQFF. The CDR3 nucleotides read TGTGCCAGCAGTAAGCCCAATGAGCAGTTCTTC.

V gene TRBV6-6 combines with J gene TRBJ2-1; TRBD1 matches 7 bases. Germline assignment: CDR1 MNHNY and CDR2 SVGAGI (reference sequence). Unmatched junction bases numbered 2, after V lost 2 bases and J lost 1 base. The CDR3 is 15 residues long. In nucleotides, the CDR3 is TGTGCCAGCAGTTACGAGGGGGCATCCTACAATGAGCAGTTCTTC. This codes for CASSYEGASYNEQFF.

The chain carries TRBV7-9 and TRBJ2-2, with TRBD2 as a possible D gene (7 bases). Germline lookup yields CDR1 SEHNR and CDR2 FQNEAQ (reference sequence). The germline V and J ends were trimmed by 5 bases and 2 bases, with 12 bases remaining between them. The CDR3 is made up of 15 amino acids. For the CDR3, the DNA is TGTGCCAGCAGCCTGAGGGGGGGAAACACCGGGGAGCTGTTTTTT. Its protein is CASSLRGGNTGELFF.

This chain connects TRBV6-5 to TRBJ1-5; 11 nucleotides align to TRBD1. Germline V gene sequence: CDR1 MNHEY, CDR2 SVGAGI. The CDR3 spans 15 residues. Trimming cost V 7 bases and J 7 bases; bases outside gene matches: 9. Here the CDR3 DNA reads TGTGCCAGCACCACGGGACAGGGGGTTCGGCAGCCCCAGCATTTT. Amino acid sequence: CASTTGQGVRQPQHF.

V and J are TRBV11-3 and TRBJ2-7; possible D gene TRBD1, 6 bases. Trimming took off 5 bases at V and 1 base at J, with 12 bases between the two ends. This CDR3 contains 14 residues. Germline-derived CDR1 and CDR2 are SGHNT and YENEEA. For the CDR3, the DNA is TGTGCCAGCAGCACCAACAGGGAATCCTACGAGCAGTACTTC. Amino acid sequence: CASSTNRESYEQYF.

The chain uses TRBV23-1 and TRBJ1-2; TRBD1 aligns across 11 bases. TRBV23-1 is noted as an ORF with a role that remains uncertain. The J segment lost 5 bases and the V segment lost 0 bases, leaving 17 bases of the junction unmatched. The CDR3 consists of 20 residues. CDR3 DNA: TGCGCCAGCAGTCAATCTATGGACAGGGGGCGCGGTCCTCTGAGTTATGGCTACACCTTC. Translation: CASSQSMDRGRGPLSYGYTF.

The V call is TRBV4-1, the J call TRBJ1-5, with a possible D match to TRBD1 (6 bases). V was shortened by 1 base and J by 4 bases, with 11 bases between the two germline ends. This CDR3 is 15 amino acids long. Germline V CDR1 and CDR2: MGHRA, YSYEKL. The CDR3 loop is CASSQATGSNQPQHF. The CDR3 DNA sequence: TGCGCCAGCAGCCAAGCGACAGGCTCAAATCAGCCCCAGCATTTT.